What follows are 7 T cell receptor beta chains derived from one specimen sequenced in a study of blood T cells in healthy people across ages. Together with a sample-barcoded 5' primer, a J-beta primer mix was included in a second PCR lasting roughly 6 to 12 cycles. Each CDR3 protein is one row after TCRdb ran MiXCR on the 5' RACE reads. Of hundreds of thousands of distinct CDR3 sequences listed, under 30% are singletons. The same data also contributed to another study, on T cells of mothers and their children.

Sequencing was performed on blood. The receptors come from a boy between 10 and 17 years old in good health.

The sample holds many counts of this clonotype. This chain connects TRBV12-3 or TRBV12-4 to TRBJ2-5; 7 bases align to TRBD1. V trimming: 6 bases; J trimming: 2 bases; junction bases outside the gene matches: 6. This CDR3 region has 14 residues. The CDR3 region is CASSAGGSQETQYF. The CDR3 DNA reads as TGTGCCAGCAGCGCAGGGGGATCGCAAGAGACCCAGTACTTC.

CDR3 protein: CSAKTGTGELFF. The CDR3 DNA sequence: TGCAGTGCTAAAACAGGGACCGGGGAGCTGTTTTTT. The chain joins TRBV20-1 to TRBJ2-2; D might be TRBD1 (6 bases). With 4 bases removed from V and 5 bases from J, the gap between germline ends came to 8 bases. The CDR3 extends over 12 amino acids. Germline values: CDR1 DFQATT, CDR2 SNEGSKA (reference sequence).

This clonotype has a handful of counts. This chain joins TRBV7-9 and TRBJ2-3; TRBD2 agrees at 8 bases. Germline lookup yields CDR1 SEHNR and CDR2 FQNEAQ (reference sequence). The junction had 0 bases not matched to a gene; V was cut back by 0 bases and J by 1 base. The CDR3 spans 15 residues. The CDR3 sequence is CASSLALAGTDTQYF. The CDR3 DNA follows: TGTGCCAGCAGCTTAGCACTAGCGGGCACAGATACGCAGTATTTT.

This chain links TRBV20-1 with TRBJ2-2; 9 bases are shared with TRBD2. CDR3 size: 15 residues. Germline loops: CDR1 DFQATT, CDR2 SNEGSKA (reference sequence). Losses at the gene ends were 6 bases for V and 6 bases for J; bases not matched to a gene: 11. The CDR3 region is CSAPEVVAGAGELFF. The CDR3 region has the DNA TGCAGTGCCCCCGAGGTCGTAGCGGGGGCCGGGGAGCTGTTTTTT.

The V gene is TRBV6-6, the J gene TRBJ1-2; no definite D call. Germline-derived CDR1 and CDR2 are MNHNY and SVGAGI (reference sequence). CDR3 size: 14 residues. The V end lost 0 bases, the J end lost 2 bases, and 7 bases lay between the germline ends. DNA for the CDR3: TGTGCCAGCAGTTACTCGAACAGCAACTATGGCTACACCTTC. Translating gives CASSYSNSNYGYTF.

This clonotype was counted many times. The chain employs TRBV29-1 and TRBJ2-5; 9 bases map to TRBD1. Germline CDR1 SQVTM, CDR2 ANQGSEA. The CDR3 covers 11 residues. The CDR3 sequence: CTAGTGETQYF. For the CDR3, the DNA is TGCACGGCTGGGACAGGGGAGACCCAGTACTTC. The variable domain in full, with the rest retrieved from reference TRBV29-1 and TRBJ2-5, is SAVISQKPSRDICQRGTSLTIQCQVDSQVTMMFWYRQQPGQSLTLIATANQGSEATYESGFVIDKFPISRPNLTFSTLTVSNMSPEDSSIYLCTAGTGETQYFGPGTRLLVL.

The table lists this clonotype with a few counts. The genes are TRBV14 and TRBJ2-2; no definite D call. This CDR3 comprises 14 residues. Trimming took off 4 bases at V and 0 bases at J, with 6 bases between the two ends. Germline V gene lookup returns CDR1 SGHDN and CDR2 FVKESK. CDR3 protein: CASSPTPNTGELFF. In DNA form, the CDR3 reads TGTGCCAGCAGCCCGACCCCGAACACCGGGGAGCTGTTTTTT.